This entry lists 22 T cell receptor beta chains sequenced from one sample in a study of T-cell reconstitution after alpha-beta-depleted transplantation in children. A TCRbeta library incorporating unique molecular identifiers was prepared. TCRdb re-analysed the PCR reads in MiXCR, keeping a single row per CDR3 protein. The sample consists of about 540,000 distinct CDR3 sequences, about 16% of them appearing once. Material: PBMCs from the stem cell graft donor, obtained from the stem cell graft. These receptors were obtained from a human donor who donated a stem cell graft to a child with acute lymphoblastic leukemia.

The chain couples TRBV2 to TRBJ2-3, with 7 bases lining up with TRBD2. Germline values: CDR1 SNHLY, CDR2 FYNNEI. This CDR3 is built from 16 residues. V shed 6 bases and J 2 bases; nucleotides not matched to a gene: 11. Written as DNA, the CDR3 is TGTGCCAGCAGCCGACTAGCCCTTGGGGTCACAGATACGCAGTATTTT. This sequence encodes CASSRLALGVTDTQYF.

CDR3 in amino acids: CASSQDWTTYEQYF. The CDR3 coding sequence is TGCGCCAGCAGCCAAGATTGGACTACCTACGAGCAGTACTTC. This sequence joins TRBV4-1 and TRBJ2-7, with a weak D call TRBD2 (6 bases). This CDR3 is built from 14 residues. Germline CDR1 reads MGHRA; CDR2 reads YSYEKL. V was shortened by 0 bases and J by 2 bases, with 8 bases between the two germline ends.

This clonotype was picked up a small number of times. The chain joins TRBV7-9 to TRBJ2-1, with D possibly matching TRBD1 (5 bases). V was clipped by 1 base and J by 8 bases, with 21 bases between them. CDR3 length: 17 residues. CDR1 and CDR2 (germline): SEHNR, FQNEAQ (reference sequence). The CDR3 sequence: CASSLVSVPRAGDEQFF. The DNA for the CDR3 is TGTGCCAGCAGCTTAGTCTCGGTCCCCAGGGCAGGCGATGAGCAGTTCTTC. Full variable domain (outside the CDR3, taken from reference TRBV7-9 and TRBJ2-1): DTGVSQNPRHKITKRGQNVTFRCDPISEHNRLYWYRQTLGQGPEFLTYFQNEAQLEKSRLLSDRFSAERPKGSFSTLEIQRTEQGDSAMYLCASSLVSVPRAGDEQFFGPGTRLTVL.

This chain connects TRBV27 to TRBJ1-2, with D unresolved. V gave up 3 bases and J gave up 8 bases, with 10 bases separating them. Per the germline V gene, CDR1 is MNHEY and CDR2 is SMNVEV (reference sequence). The CDR3 totals 12 residues. The CDR3 DNA follows: TGTGCCAGCAGTTTTGACGGCCGCGGCTACACCTTC. It encodes CASSFDGRGYTF.

This chain joins TRBV11-2 and TRBJ2-2; TRBD2 aligns across 13 bases. The CDR3 length is 16 residues. V lost 10 bases and J lost 1; bases outside the gene matches: 6. Germline CDR1 reads SGHAT; CDR2 reads FQNNGV. The CDR3 bases are TGTGCCATCGGGACTAGCGGGACGATGAACACCGGGGAGCTGTTTTTT. Translated, it gives CAIGTSGTMNTGELFF.

This clonotype has just a few counts. This chain links TRBV7-9 with TRBJ2-5, with D unclear. The V gene lost 5 bases and the J gene lost 5 bases, with 18 bases spanning the gap. The CDR3 has 15 amino acids. Per the germline V gene, CDR1 is SEHNR and CDR2 is FQNEAQ (reference sequence). Here the CDR3 DNA reads TGTGCCAGCAGCACCCGGGCCCCCCAAGCGGAGACCCAGTACTTC. Its protein is CASSTRAPQAETQYF. Complete variable domain (other parts from reference TRBV7-9 and TRBJ2-5): DTGVSQNPRHKITKRGQNVTFRCDPISEHNRLYWYRQTLGQGPEFLTYFQNEAQLEKSRLLSDRFSAERPKGSFSTLEIQRTEQGDSAMYLCASSTRAPQAETQYFGPGTRLLVL.

The genes are TRBV11-2 and TRBJ2-5, with D unresolved. V lost 3 bases and J 4 bases, leaving 9 bases between the germline ends. CDR3 length equals 13 residues. Germline V gene lookup returns CDR1 SGHAT and CDR2 FQNNGV. The CDR3 DNA is TGTGCCAGCAGCTTCGGGTGGGGAGAGACCCAGTACTTC. Translating gives CASSFGWGETQYF.

V and J are TRBV7-9 and TRBJ2-1; TRBD1 aligns across 7 bases. The CDR3 is 16 residues long. Germline V gives CDR1 SEHNR, CDR2 FQNEAQ (reference sequence). The ends lost 3 bases at V and 4 bases at J; junction bases unmatched: 9. CDR3 amino acids: CASSFAGDRSYNEQFF. CDR3 sequence (DNA): TGTGCCAGCAGCTTCGCCGGGGACAGATCTTACAATGAGCAGTTCTTC. The full variable domain, with the rest looked up from reference TRBV7-9 and TRBJ2-1, is DTGVSQNPRHKITKRGQNVTFRCDPISEHNRLYWYRQTLGQGPEFLTYFQNEAQLEKSRLLSDRFSAERPKGSFSTLEIQRTEQGDSAMYLCASSFAGDRSYNEQFFGPGTRLTVL.

This clonotype was detected ten times or more. The rearrangement links TRBV5-6 to TRBJ2-1; 10 bases fit TRBD2. V lost 3 bases and J lost 4; bases outside the gene matches: 10. The CDR3 has 17 residues. Per the germline V gene, CDR1 is SGHDT and CDR2 is YYEEEE. The DNA of the CDR3 is TGTGCCAGCAGCTCGTACACCGGACTAGCGGATTACAATGAGCAGTTCTTC. Its protein product is CASSSYTGLADYNEQFF.

A remark on this clonotype: Sequence at one end of the junction differs from germline and may be a read error. V usage is TRBV12-3 or TRBV12-4 and J usage is TRBJ1-5, with 10 bases lining up with TRBD1. The CDR3 covers 15 residues. CDR3 in amino acids: CASSLGTGGNQPRHF. CDR3 bases: TGTGCCAGCAGTTTAGGGACAGGGGGGAACCAGCCCCGGCATTTT.

The chain is built from TRBV29-1 and TRBJ2-7; D could derive from TRBD1 or TRBD2 (5 bases each). This CDR3 contains 13 residues. Germline assignment: CDR1 SQVTM and CDR2 ANQGSEA. Between the trimmed V and J ends, which lost 4 bases and 0 bases, there was a span of 10 bases. The chain's CDR3 is CSVGRDDSYEQYF. DNA of the CDR3: TGCAGCGTTGGTCGGGACGACTCCTACGAGCAGTACTTC.

The chain carries TRBV18 and TRBJ2-7, with D unclear. Germline V gene sequence: CDR1 KGHSH, CDR2 LQKENI. The CDR3 consists of 12 residues. The ends were cut back, 3 bases at V and 4 bases at J, with 7 bases in the middle. For the CDR3, the DNA is TGTGCCAGCTCACCGCCAGAGTACGAGCAGTACTTC. Translated, it gives CASSPPEYEQYF.

This clonotype appeared a few times. The chain combines TRBV20-1 with TRBJ2-1; TRBD2 agrees at 12 bases. CDR1 is DFQATT, CDR2 SNEGSKA, per germline (reference sequence). The CDR3 length is 18 residues. J lost 7 bases, V lost 1 base, and 14 bases had no gene match. The CDR3 here is CSARGRGASGRVLNEQFF. The CDR3 DNA follows: TGCAGTGCTAGAGGACGAGGGGCTAGCGGGAGGGTACTAAATGAGCAGTTCTTC.

This clonotype occurred a few times. The chain has TRBV4-1 and TRBJ2-2; a possible D gene is TRBD2 (6 bases). Trimming took 0 bases from V and 1 from J, leaving 9 bases between them. Germline V gives CDR1 MGHRA, CDR2 YSYEKL. This CDR3 has 16 amino acids. The CDR3 DNA reads as TGCGCCAGCAGCCAAGATCGGACTATGAACACCGGGGAGCTGTTTTTT. It specifies CASSQDRTMNTGELFF.

The chain combines TRBV6-6 with TRBJ1-2; possible D gene TRBD1, 5 bases. Germline lookup yields CDR1 MNHNY and CDR2 SVGAGI (reference sequence). This CDR3 is 13 amino acids long. Trimming removed 6 bases at V and 4 bases at J, with 12 bases between. The CDR3 DNA is TGTGCCAGCAGCCCCGACAGTTCCTATGGCTACACCTTC. This encodes CASSPDSSYGYTF.

DNA of the CDR3: TGTGCCAGCAGTTATTTGGTCGGGGGGGAAAATTCACCCCTCCACTTT. This gives the protein CASSYLVGGENSPLHF. The rearrangement uses TRBV6-9 and TRBJ1-6, with a weak D call TRBD1 (5 bases). This CDR3 region has 16 residues. Germline-derived CDR1 and CDR2 are MNHGY and SVAAGI. The germline V and J ends were trimmed by 1 base and 7 bases, with 14 bases remaining between them.

This clonotype appeared a few times. The gene calls are TRBV2 and TRBJ2-7; perhaps TRBD2 as D (6 bases). The V end lost 4 bases, the J end lost 4 bases, and 11 bases lay between the germline ends. This CDR3 has 13 amino acids. Per germline, CDR1 SNHLY and CDR2 FYNNEI. The CDR3 is CASSAGLWYEQYF. Written as DNA, the CDR3 is TGTGCCAGCAGTGCGGGACTGTGGTACGAGCAGTACTTC. Full variable domain (remainder filled in from reference TRBV2 and TRBJ2-7): EPEVTQTPSHQVTQMGQEVILRCVPISNHLYFYWYRQILGQKVEFLVSFYNNEISEKSEIFDDQFSVERPDGSNFTLKIRSTKLEDSAMYFCASSAGLWYEQYFGPGTRLTVT.

V gene TRBV5-1 combines with J gene TRBJ1-2; TRBD1 matches at 8 bases. This CDR3 has 14 residues. The germline gives CDR1 SGHRS, CDR2 YFSETQ. V shed 2 bases, J shed 6 bases, and the junction held 6 bases outside the gene matches. This CDR3 is CASSFTGGGDGYTF. DNA for the CDR3: TGCGCCAGCAGCTTTACAGGGGGTGGTGATGGCTACACCTTC. The full variable domain, completed using reference TRBV5-1 and TRBJ1-2, is KAGVTQTPRYLIKTRGQQVTLSCSPISGHRSVSWYQQTPGQGLQFLFEYFSETQRNKGNFPGRFSGRQFSNSRSEMNVSTLELGDSALYLCASSFTGGGDGYTFGSGTRLTVV.

The J gene is TRBJ2-3, the V gene TRBV14; D not resolved. The CDR3 is made up of 15 amino acids. V was trimmed by 1 base and J by 7 bases, leaving 15 bases between them. Germline V gives CDR1 SGHDN, CDR2 FVKESK. Here the CDR3 reads CASSQGDAPSYTQYF. CDR3 nucleotide sequence: TGTGCCAGCAGCCAAGGAGACGCTCCCTCATATACGCAGTATTTT.

A few counts support this clonotype. The rearrangement uses TRBV13 and TRBJ2-7; D uncertain. Trimming pared 2 bases from V and 6 bases from J, leaving 8 bases between. Per the germline V gene, CDR1 is PRHDT and CDR2 is FYEKMQ (reference sequence). The CDR3 has 12 amino acids. The CDR3 DNA follows: TGTGCCAGCAGCTTACAGACGGGCGAGCAGTACTTC. This translates into CASSLQTGEQYF.

This clonotype was picked up a small number of times. V usage is TRBV6-5 and J usage is TRBJ1-3, with a weak D call TRBD1 (5 bases). This CDR3 has 15 residues. The V end was cut by 0 bases, the J end by 4 bases, with 10 bases between. Germline V gene sequence: CDR1 MNHEY, CDR2 SVGAGI. As DNA, the CDR3 is TGTGCCAGCAGTTACTCCGGCAACAGGGGAAACACCATATATTTT. Its translation is CASSYSGNRGNTIYF.

The V call is TRBV27, the J call TRBJ2-2; D may be TRBD1 (6 bases). Per the germline V gene, CDR1 is MNHEY and CDR2 is SMNVEV (reference sequence). This CDR3 contains 14 residues. Deletions cut 1 base from V and 6 bases from J, with 9 bases between. The CDR3: CASSLLSGAGELFF. CDR3 bases: TGTGCCAGCAGTTTATTGTCAGGGGCCGGGGAGCTGTTTTTT.